Presented here are 5 T cell receptor beta chains from one specimen sequenced in a study of T cell responses to AZD1222 COVID-19 vaccine. Only in-frame clones appear in the TCRdb table, and some are missing; sequencing was by immunoSEQ multiplex PCR. The sample lists tens of thousands of clones, 70% to 90% occurring once. Sample: peripheral blood, taken on day 0 of MenACWY control vaccination. The source of these receptors is an adult in good health.

V gene TRBV6-2 or TRBV6-3 combines with J gene TRBJ2-7, with 8 bases matching TRBD2. In germline, CDR1 is MNHEY, CDR2 SVGEGT. J gave up 5 bases and V 5 bases, and 11 bases lay outside the gene matches. This CDR3 has 15 amino acids. CDR3 DNA sequence: TGTGCCAGCAGTCGCGACGGCGGGAGGAACAACGAGCAGTACTTC. Its translation is CASSRDGGRNNEQYF.

CDR3 nucleotides: TGTGCCATCAGTGAGCGGGGCCCTAACTATGGCTACACCTTC. This encodes CAISERGPNYGYTF. The V and J genes are TRBV10-3 and TRBJ1-2, with D maybe TRBD1 (5 bases). The CDR3 contains 14 residues. The V end was cut by 2 bases, the J end by 0 bases, with 7 bases between. CDR1 is ENHRY and CDR2 is SYGVKD in the germline V gene.

The chain couples TRBV7-2 to TRBJ1-3; D may be TRBD1 (5 bases). Germline-derived CDR1 and CDR2 are SGHTA and FQGNSA. The CDR3 has 16 amino acids. Trimming left V 2 bases short and J 3 bases short, with 14 bases between. In DNA, the CDR3 is TGTGCCAGCAGCTTAACTGGTGCAGGGCTTGGAAACACCATATATTTT. It encodes CASSLTGAGLGNTIYF.

This sequence joins TRBV28 and TRBJ1-2; the match to TRBD1 covers 7 bases. The CDR3 sequence is 16 residues long. V shed 11 bases and J 0 bases; nucleotides not matched to a gene: 15. From germline, CDR1 is MDHEN and CDR2 SYDVKM. The CDR3 region is CASLMGGGSTNYGYTF. The CDR3 DNA sequence: TGTGCCTCTTTAATGGGAGGGGGCTCGACTAACTATGGCTACACCTTC.

The chain uses TRBV21-1 and TRBJ1-4; the D call in the table, TRBD1, was not verified against the DNA. TRBV21-1 is a documented pseudogene. This CDR3 has 15 amino acids. The CDR3 coding sequence is TGTGCCAGCAGCAAGGGGACAGGGTATGGCGAAAAACTGTTTTTT. Translation gives CASSKGTGYGEKLFF.